Shown below are 5 T cell receptor beta chains from a single sample sequenced in a study of cytomegalovirus exposure and HLA in healthy donors. The PCR employed 60 Vbeta primers together with 13 Jbeta primers. Sequenced by immunoSEQ multiplex PCR; TCRdb stores in-frame clones only, minus some. The table includes around 250,000 clones, around 81% detected once. The sample taken for sequencing was PBMCs. The receptors derive from a woman aged 55-69 years in good health and CMV-seropositive.

A note on this clone: At the DNA level, this CDR3 is encoded by other sequences in the same sample as well. This chain connects TRBV29-1 to TRBJ1-2; TRBD1 is a possible D gene (6 bases). Trimming cost V 6 bases and J 2 bases, with 7 bases left between them. CDR1 is SQVTM and CDR2 is ANQGSEA in the germline V gene. The CDR3 contains 11 residues. The DNA of the CDR3 is TGCAGCGTGCAGGGGAACTATGGCTACACCTTC. This gives the protein CSVQGNYGYTF.

The chain is built from TRBV9 and TRBJ2-1; the match to TRBD2 covers 7 bases. This CDR3 comprises 14 residues. Losses at the gene ends were 5 bases for V and 3 bases for J; bases not matched to a gene: 5. Germline-derived CDR1 and CDR2 are SGDLS and YYNGEE. The DNA of the CDR3 is TGTGCCAGCAGTCTGGGGGAGGGCTACAATGAGCAGTTCTTC. Amino acid sequence: CASSLGEGYNEQFF.

This rearrangement joins TRBV9 to TRBJ2-1; D may be TRBD2 (6 bases). The V gene lost 5 bases and the J gene lost 7 bases, with 19 bases spanning the gap. Looked up from germline, CDR1 is SGDLS and CDR2 is YYNGEE. The CDR3 loop spans 15 amino acids. The CDR3 loop reads CASSSGQTIGNEQFF. The CDR3 region has the DNA TGTGCCAGCAGTAGCGGCCAGACCATAGGGAATGAGCAGTTCTTC.

This CDR3 reads CASSVGTAGGSGNTIYF. The CDR3 DNA reads TGTGCCAGCAGCGTAGGGACGGCAGGGGGCTCCGGAAACACCATATATTTT. The genes are TRBV9 and TRBJ1-3, with 8 bases identical to TRBD1. Germline loops: CDR1 SGDLS, CDR2 YYNGEE. V shed 0 bases and J 4 bases; nucleotides not matched to a gene: 9. This CDR3 spans 17 amino acids. The variable domain in full, completed from reference TRBV9 and TRBJ1-3, reads DSGVTQTPKHLITATGQRVTLRCSPRSGDLSVYWYQQSLDQGLQFLIQYYNGEERAKGNILERFSAQQFPDLHSELNLSSLELGDSALYFCASSVGTAGGSGNTIYFGEGSWLTVV.

This clone came up a few times. The V and J genes are TRBV28 and TRBJ1-5; 7 bases map to TRBD1. The J segment lost 7 bases and the V segment lost 6 bases, leaving 3 bases of the junction unmatched. From germline, CDR1 is MDHEN and CDR2 SYDVKM. This CDR3 contains 12 residues. The CDR3 DNA is TGTGCCAGCAGAACAGGGGTACAGCCCCAGCATTTT. Amino acids: CASRTGVQPQHF. Filled out from reference TRBV28 and TRBJ1-5, the complete variable domain reads DVKVTQSSRYLVKRTGEKVFLECVQDMDHENMFWYRQDPGLGLRLIYFSYDVKMKEKGDIPEGYSVSREKKERFSLILESASTNQTSMYLCASRTGVQPQHFGDGTRLSIL.